One T cell receptor (beta chain) is described in this entry. The assay was immunoSEQ multiplex PCR, and TCRdb's table has in-frame clones only and misses some. Of 85,000 to 130,000 clones in the sample, roughly nine tenths are singletons; the top ten hold 0.95% to 1.5%. The V segment lost 10 bases and the J segment 7 bases; nucleotides outside the gene matches: 12. This CDR3 spans 14 amino acids. Germline V gene lookup returns CDR1 SGHAT and CDR2 FQNNGV. This sample is drawn from a study of T cell changes during pregnancy in multiple sclerosis. This chain joins TRBV11-2 and TRBJ2-1; 8 bases are a match to TRBD2. The sample consisted of peripheral blood, taken in the second trimester of pregnancy. The clonotype comes from a female donor with multiple sclerosis, enrolled in a pregnancy study. DNA of the CDR3: TGTGCCACCCGGTCCACGGGGGGGCAGAATGAGCAGTTCTTC. The encoded protein is CATRSTGGQNEQFF.